The 2 T cell receptor beta chains presented below share a single source sample, sequenced in a study of blood T cell repertoires in COVID-19. Sequencing used immunoSEQ multiplex PCR; TCRdb keeps in-frame clones, though not all of them. Here the sample spans 380,000 or so clones, more than 70% being singletons. The specimen sequenced was peripheral blood. These receptors all stem from a man in his forties with acute or convalescent COVID-19.

The CDR3 nucleotides are TGCGCCAGCAGCCTATCCGGGACAGGGACCTACGAGCAGTACTTC. Translation: CASSLSGTGTYEQYF. This chain joins TRBV5-1 and TRBJ2-7; 9 bases fit TRBD1. The J segment lost 2 bases and the V segment lost 4 bases, leaving 7 bases of the junction unmatched. CDR3 length equals 15 residues. Germline CDR1 is SGHRS and CDR2 is YFSETQ.

This rearrangement joins TRBV5-1 to TRBJ1-1, with 8 bases lining up with TRBD1. Trimming removed 4 bases from V and 2 bases from J; junction bases left unmatched: 16. The length of the CDR3 is 18 residues. The germline gives CDR1 SGHRS, CDR2 YFSETQ. CDR3 DNA: TGCGCCAGCAGCCTGGGCTTGGGAGGACAGGGTCAAAACACTGAAGCTTTCTTT. It encodes CASSLGLGGQGQNTEAFF.